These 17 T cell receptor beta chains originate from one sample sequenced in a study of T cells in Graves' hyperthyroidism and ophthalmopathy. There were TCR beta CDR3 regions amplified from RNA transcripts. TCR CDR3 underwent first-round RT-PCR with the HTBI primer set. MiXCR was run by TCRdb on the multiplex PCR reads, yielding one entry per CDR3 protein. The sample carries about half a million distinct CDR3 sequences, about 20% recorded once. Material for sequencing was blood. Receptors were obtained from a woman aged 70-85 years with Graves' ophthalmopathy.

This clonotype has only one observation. CDR3 in amino acids: CACRAGTGIDGYTF. The DNA for the CDR3 is TGTGCCTGCCGCGCCGGGACAGGGATAGACGGCTACACCTTC. V gene TRBV30 combines with J gene TRBJ1-2, with TRBD1 identical over 9 bases. J was trimmed by 8 bases and V by 6 bases; bases with no gene match: 13. This CDR3 is 14 amino acids long. From germline, CDR1 is GTSNPN and CDR2 SVGIG (reference sequence).

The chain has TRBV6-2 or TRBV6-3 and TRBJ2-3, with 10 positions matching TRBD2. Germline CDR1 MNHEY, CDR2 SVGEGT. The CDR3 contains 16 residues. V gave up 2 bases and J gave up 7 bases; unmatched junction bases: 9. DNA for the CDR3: TGTGCCAGCAGTTACCCCGGACTAGCGGAGCTGTATACGCAGTATTTT. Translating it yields CASSYPGLAELYTQYF.

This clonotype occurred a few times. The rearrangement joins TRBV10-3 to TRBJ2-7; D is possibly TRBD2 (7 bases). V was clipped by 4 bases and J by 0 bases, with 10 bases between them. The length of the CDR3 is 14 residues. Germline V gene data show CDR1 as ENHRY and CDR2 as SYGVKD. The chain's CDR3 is CAISGGGPSYEQYF. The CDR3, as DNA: TGTGCCATCAGTGGGGGGGGCCCCTCCTACGAGCAGTACTTC.

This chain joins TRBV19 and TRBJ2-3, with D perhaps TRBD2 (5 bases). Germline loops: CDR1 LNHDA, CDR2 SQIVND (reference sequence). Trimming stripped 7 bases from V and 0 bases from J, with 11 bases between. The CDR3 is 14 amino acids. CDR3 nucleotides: TGTGCCAGTACCTCTAGAGGGAGCACAGATACGCAGTATTTT. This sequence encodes CASTSRGSTDTQYF. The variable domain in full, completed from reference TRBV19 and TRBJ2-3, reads DGGITQSPKYLFRKEGQNVTLSCEQNLNHDAMYWYRQDPGQGLRLIYYSQIVNDFQKGDIAEGYSVSREKKESFPLTVTSAQKNPTAFYLCASTSRGSTDTQYFGPGTRLTVL.

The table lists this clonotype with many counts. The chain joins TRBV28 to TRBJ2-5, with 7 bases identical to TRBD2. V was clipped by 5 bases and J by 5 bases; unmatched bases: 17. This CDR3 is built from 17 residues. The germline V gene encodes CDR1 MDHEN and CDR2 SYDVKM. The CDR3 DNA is TGTGCCAGCAGTCTCCCCCCCGGAGGGTTGGGGGGGGAGACCCAGTACTTC. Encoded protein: CASSLPPGGLGGETQYF.

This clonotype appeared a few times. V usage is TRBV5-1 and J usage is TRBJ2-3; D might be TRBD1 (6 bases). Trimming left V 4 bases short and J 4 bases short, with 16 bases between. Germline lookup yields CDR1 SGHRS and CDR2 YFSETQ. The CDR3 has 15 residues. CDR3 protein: CASSPQGLGPDTQYF. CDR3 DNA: TGCGCCAGCAGCCCACAGGGATTGGGCCCAGATACGCAGTATTTT. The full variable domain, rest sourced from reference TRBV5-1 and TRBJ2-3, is KAGVTQTPRYLIKTRGQQVTLSCSPISGHRSVSWYQQTPGQGLQFLFEYFSETQRNKGNFPGRFSGRQFSNSRSEMNVSTLELGDSALYLCASSPQGLGPDTQYFGPGTRLTVL.

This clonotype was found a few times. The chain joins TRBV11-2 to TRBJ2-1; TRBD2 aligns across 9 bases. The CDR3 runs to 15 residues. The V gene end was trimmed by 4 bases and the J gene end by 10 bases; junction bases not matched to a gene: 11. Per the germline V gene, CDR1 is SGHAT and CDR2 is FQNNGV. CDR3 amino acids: CASSYVLAGEGEQFF. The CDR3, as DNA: TGTGCCAGCAGCTATGTGTTAGCGGGAGAGGGAGAGCAGTTCTTC.

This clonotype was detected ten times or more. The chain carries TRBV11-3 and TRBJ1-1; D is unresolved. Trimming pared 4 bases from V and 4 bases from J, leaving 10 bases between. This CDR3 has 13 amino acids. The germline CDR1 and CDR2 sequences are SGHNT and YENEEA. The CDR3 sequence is CASSSGGSTEAFF. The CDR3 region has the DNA TGTGCCAGCAGCTCCGGAGGGAGCACTGAAGCTTTCTTT.

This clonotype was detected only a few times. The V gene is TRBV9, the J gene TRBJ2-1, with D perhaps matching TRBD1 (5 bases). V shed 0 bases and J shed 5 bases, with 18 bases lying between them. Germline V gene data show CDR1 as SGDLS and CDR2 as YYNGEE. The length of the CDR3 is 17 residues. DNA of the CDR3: TGTGCCAGCAGCGTAGAAGCGACAGTGCCGAGAAACAATGAGCAGTTCTTC. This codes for CASSVEATVPRNNEQFF. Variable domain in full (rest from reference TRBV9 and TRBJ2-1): DSGVTQTPKHLITATGQRVTLRCSPRSGDLSVYWYQQSLDQGLQFLIQYYNGEERAKGNILERFSAQQFPDLHSELNLSSLELGDSALYFCASSVEATVPRNNEQFFGPGTRLTVL.

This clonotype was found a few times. Here the CDR3 DNA reads TGTGCCAGTAGTCATCGGACTAGTCCCGGGGCCAACGTCCTGACTTTC. This encodes CASSHRTSPGANVLTF. The gene calls are TRBV19 and TRBJ2-6; 7 bases are a match to TRBD2. The germline CDR1 and CDR2 sequences are LNHDA and SQIVND (reference sequence). The J segment lost 4 bases and the V segment lost 5 bases, leaving 8 bases of the junction unmatched. The CDR3 length is 16 residues.

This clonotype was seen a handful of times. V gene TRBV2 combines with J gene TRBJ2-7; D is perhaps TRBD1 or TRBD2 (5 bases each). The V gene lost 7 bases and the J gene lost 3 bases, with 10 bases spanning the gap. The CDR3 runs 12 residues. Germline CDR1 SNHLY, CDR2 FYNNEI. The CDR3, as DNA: TGTGCCAGCACGGGGCGTCTCTACGAGCAGTACTTC. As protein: CASTGRLYEQYF.

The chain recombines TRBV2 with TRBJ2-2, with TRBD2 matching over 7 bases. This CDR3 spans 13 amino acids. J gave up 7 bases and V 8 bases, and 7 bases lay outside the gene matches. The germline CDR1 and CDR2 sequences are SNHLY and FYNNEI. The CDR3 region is CASLAEADGELFF. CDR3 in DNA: TGTGCCAGCCTAGCGGAGGCAGACGGGGAGCTGTTTTTT.

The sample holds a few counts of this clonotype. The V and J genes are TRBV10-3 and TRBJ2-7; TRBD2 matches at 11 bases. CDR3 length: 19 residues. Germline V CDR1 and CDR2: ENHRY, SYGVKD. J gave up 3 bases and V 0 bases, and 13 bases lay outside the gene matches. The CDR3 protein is CAISESIAGGPYNLYEQYF. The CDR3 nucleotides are TGTGCCATCAGTGAGTCTATAGCGGGAGGGCCTTATAACCTCTACGAGCAGTACTTC.

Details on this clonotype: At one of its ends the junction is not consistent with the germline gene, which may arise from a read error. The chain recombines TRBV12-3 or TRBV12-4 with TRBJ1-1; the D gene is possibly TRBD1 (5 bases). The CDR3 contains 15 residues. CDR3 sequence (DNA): TGTGCCAGCAGTTTATCAGGGACCGGGAACACTGAAGCTTCCTTT. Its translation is CASSLSGTGNTEASF.

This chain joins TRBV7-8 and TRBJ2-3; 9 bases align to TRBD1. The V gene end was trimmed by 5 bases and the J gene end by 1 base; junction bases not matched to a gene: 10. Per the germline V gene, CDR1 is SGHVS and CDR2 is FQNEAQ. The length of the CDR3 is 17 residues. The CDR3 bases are TGTGCCAGCAGCGACTTCGGGACAGGGCGCGGCACAGATACGCAGTATTTT. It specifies CASSDFGTGRGTDTQYF.

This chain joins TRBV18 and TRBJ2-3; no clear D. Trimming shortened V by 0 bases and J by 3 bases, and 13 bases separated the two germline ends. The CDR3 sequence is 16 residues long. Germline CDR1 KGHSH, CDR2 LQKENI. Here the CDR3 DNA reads TGTGCCAGCTCACCACCTTCCCGTCAGTGGACAGATACGCAGTATTTT. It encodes CASSPPSRQWTDTQYF.

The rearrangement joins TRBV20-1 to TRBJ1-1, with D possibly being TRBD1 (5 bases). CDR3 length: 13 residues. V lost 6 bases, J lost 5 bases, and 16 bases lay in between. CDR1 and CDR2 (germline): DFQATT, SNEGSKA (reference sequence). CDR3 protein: CSARGGAHTEAFF. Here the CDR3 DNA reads TGCAGTGCGCGGGGTGGGGCGCATACTGAAGCTTTCTTT.